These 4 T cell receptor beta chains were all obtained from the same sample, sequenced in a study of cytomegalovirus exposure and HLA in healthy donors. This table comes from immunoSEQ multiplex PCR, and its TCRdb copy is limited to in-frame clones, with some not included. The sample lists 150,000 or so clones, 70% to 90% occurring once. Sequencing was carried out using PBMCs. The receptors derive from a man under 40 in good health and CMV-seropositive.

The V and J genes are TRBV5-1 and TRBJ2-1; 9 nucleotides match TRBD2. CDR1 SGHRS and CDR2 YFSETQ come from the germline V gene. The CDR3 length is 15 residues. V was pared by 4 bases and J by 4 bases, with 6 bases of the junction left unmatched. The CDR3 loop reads CASSRSGGPYNEQFF. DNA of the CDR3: TGCGCCAGCAGCCGCAGCGGGGGGCCGTACAATGAGCAGTTCTTC.

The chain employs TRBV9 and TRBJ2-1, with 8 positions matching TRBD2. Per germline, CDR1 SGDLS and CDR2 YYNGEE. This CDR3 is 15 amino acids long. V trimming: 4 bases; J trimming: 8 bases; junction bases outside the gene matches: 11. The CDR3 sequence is CASSPRARGADEQFF. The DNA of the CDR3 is TGTGCCAGCAGCCCGAGGGCGCGGGGGGCCGATGAGCAGTTCTTC.

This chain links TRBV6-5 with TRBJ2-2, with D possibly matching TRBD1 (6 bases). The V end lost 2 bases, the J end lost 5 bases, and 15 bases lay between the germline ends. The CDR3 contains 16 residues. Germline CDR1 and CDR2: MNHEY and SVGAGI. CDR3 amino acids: CASSYVGQTSTGELFF. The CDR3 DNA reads TGTGCCAGCAGTTACGTAGGACAGACCTCTACCGGGGAGCTGTTTTTT.

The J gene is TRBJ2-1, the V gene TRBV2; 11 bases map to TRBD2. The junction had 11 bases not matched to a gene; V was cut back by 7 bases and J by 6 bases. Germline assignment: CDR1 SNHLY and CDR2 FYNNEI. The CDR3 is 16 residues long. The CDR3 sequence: CASKERYLAGGNEQFF. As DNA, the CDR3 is TGTGCCAGCAAGGAAAGGTATCTAGCGGGGGGCAATGAGCAGTTCTTC.